Listed below are T cell receptor beta chains from one sample, sequenced in a study of molecular identifiers for immune sequencing clone quantification. TCRdb used MiXCR to reprocess the PCR reads, holding one entry per CDR3 protein. Here the sample spans more than 450,000 distinct CDR3 sequences, around 25% being singletons. Sample: naive CD8+ T cells from blood, with Jurkat cell RNA spiked in. Receptors originate from a human donor in good health. Some libraries in this study had Jurkat cell RNA spiked in. Both conserved end residues are part of each CDR3. The D gene is left open where the match is weak. Clone size, where shown, is once, few, many, or a class for clones that have expanded.

>TRBJ1-1|NA|TRBV12-3/TRBV12-4|few|14
CANPREPMNTEAFF
TGTGCCAACCCGCGCGAGCCGATGAACACTGAAGCTTTCTTT
>TRBJ2-2|NA|TRBV6-2/TRBV6-3|many|14
CASSTDIITGELFF
TGTGCCAGCAGTACGGACATTATCACCGGGGAGCTGTTTTTT
>TRBJ2-1|NA|TRBV27|NA|15
CASSPYGPEYNEQFF
TGTGCCAGCAGTCCCTATGGCCCAGAATACAATGAGCAGTTCTTC
>TRBJ2-7|TRBD2|TRBV9|few|15
CASSVTSGSVYEQYF
TGTGCCAGCAGCGTCACTAGCGGGAGTGTCTACGAGCAGTACTTC
>TRBJ1-1|NA|TRBV28|few|15
CASRSTATLDTEAFF
TGTGCCAGCAGATCTACAGCTACCCTGGACACTGAAGCTTTCTTT
>TRBJ1-5|NA|TRBV4-1|NA|15
CASGQDRGYNQPQHF
TGCGCCAGCGGCCAAGATAGAGGATACAATCAGCCCCAGCATTTT
>TRBJ2-6|NA|TRBV4-1|NA|20
CASSQEESWGAYSGAHVLTF
TGCGCCAGCAGCCAAGAAGAGTCGTGGGGGGCCTACTCTGGGGCCCACGTCCTGACTTTC
>TRBJ2-3|NA|TRBV18|many|14
CASSPSGGSDTQYF
TGTGCCAGCTCACCAAGTGGGGGCTCAGATACGCAGTATTTT
>TRBJ2-2|NA|TRBV7-9|NA|18
CASSSPVAGSMGTGVLFF
TGTGCCAGCAGCTCCCCCGTCGCGGGGTCAATGGGGACCGGGGTGCTGTTTTTT
>TRBJ2-7|NA|TRBV25-1|few|13
CASRDSSAHEQYF
TGTGCCAGCAGGGATAGCTCGGCCCACGAGCAGTACTTC
>TRBJ1-2|NA|TRBV19|few|13
CASSVTANYGYTF
TGTGCCAGTAGTGTGACAGCTAACTATGGCTACACCTTC
>TRBJ2-7|TRBD2|TRBV10-3|NA|16
CAIGGTSGRAVNEQYF
TGTGCCATCGGAGGGACTAGCGGGAGGGCAGTGAACGAGCAGTACTTC
>TRBJ1-1|TRBD1|TRBV28|NA|17
CVSSRQGLSIMNTEAFF
TGTGTCAGCAGCCGACAGGGCCTTTCCATCATGAACACTGAAGCTTTCTTT
>TRBJ1-4|NA|TRBV5-1|NA|16
CASSLSQGATNEKLFF
TGCGCCAGCAGCTTGTCGCAGGGAGCAACTAATGAAAAACTGTTTTTT
>TRBJ2-7|NA|TRBV27|NA|14
CASSIAGNAYEQYF
TGTGCCAGCAGTATAGCCGGGAACGCCTACGAGCAGTACTTC
>TRBJ1-1|NA|TRBV29-1|many|11
CSVETPREAFF
TGCAGCGTTGAGACACCCCGTGAAGCTTTCTTT
>TRBJ2-3|NA|TRBV6-2/TRBV6-3|NA|15
CASSSGVFSTDTQYF
TGTGCCAGCAGTTCCGGGGTCTTTAGCACAGATACGCAGTATTTT
>TRBJ1-1|NA|TRBV27|NA|14
CASSLMDTNTEAFF
TGTGCCAGCAGTTTAATGGACACTAACACTGAAGCTTTCTTT
>TRBJ1-3|NA|TRBV12-5|NA|17
CASGWPATRTHRNTIYF
TGTGCTAGTGGTTGGCCCGCAACCCGGACGCACCGAAACACCATATATTTT
>TRBJ1-5|NA|TRBV3-2|NA|14
CASSQKGGNQPQHF
TGTGCCAGCAGCCAAAAGGGGGGGAATCAGCCCCAGCATTTT
>TRBJ2-3|TRBD2|TRBV9|NA|16
CASSVGRLAGADTQYF
TGTGCCAGCAGCGTAGGTAGGCTAGCGGGGGCGGATACGCAGTATTTT
>TRBJ2-1|TRBD2|TRBV20-1|few|16
CSAKRGLAGEINEQFF
TGCAGTGCTAAAAGGGGACTAGCGGGAGAAATCAATGAGCAGTTCTTC
>TRBJ2-7|TRBD1|TRBV4-3|few|16
CASSQDRQGKYYEQYF
TGCGCCAGCAGCCAAGATCGACAGGGCAAATACTACGAGCAGTACTTC
>TRBJ2-7|TRBD2|TRBV30|many|13
CAWRLSRGDEQYF
TGTGCCTGGCGTTTATCTCGGGGGGACGAGCAGTACTTC
>TRBJ1-5|NA|TRBV19|few|15
CASSGGLYSNQPQHF
TGTGCCAGTAGTGGGGGACTTTATAGCAATCAGCCCCAGCATTTT
>TRBJ2-2|NA|TRBV14|NA|14
CASSFTGHPGELFF
TGTGCCAGCAGTTTCACAGGGCACCCCGGGGAGCTGTTTTTT
>TRBJ2-3|NA|TRBV7-2|many|16
CASSPGASPSTDTQYF
TGTGCCAGCAGCCCAGGGGCTAGTCCTAGCACAGATACGCAGTATTTT
>TRBJ2-3|NA|TRBV29-1|many|15
CSVGLRGESTDTQYF
TGCAGCGTCGGGTTGAGGGGGGAGAGCACAGATACGCAGTATTTT
>TRBJ2-5|NA|TRBV29-1|many|11
CSVEVAETQYF
TGCAGCGTTGAAGTGGCGGAGACCCAGTACTTC
>TRBJ2-7|NA|TRBV7-9|few|13
CASSLVGFYEQYF
TGTGCCAGCAGCTTAGTGGGGTTCTACGAGCAGTACTTC
>TRBJ2-1|NA|TRBV24-1|few|15
CATSAWESSYNEQFF
TGTGCCACCAGTGCTTGGGAGAGCTCCTACAATGAGCAGTTCTTC
>TRBJ1-4|TRBD1|TRBV7-9|once|16
CASSWDRGELFEKLFF
TGTGCCAGCAGCTGGGACAGGGGCGAGTTATTTGAAAAACTGTTTTTT
>TRBJ2-3|TRBD2|TRBV4-1|NA|14
CASSPAGVSDTQYF
TGCGCCAGCAGCCCGGCGGGAGTCTCAGATACGCAGTATTTT
>TRBJ1-6|TRBD1|TRBV28|once|15
CASSIRDSFNSPLHF
TGTGCCAGCAGTATACGGGACAGTTTTAATTCACCCCTCCACTTT